These 32 T cell receptor beta chains share one sample of origin, sequenced in a study of shared clonotypes between healthy human individuals. Profiled with immunoSEQ multiplex PCR; TCRdb holds only in-frame clones, not every one. The sample holds more than 2 million clones; about 94% are singletons and the top ten take about 0.13%. Specimen: naive CD4+ T cells sorted from blood. Subset in this sample: CD45RA+ positively selected. The receptors originated from a young man in good health.

Comments on this clone: This specimen includes other DNA sequences encoding the same CDR3. The chain employs TRBV5-1 and TRBJ2-1; TRBD2 matches at 7 bases. This CDR3 region has 16 residues. The germline CDR1 and CDR2 sequences are SGHRS and YFSETQ. With 3 bases clipped from V and 4 bases from J, the junction kept 10 bases outside the gene matches. This CDR3 reads CASSSLGGRSYNEQFF. In DNA, the CDR3 is TGCGCCAGCAGCTCCCTTGGCGGGAGAAGTTACAATGAGCAGTTCTTC.

The table lists this clone with a count of one. The CDR3 DNA reads TGTGCCTGGAGTCCCGGGACCATTAGGGCCGGGGAGCTGTTTTTT. It encodes CAWSPGTIRAGELFF. The chain is built from TRBV30 and TRBJ2-2; D may correspond to TRBD1 or TRBD2 (5 bases each). Trimming stripped 2 bases from V and 6 bases from J, with 16 bases between. Germline CDR1 is GTSNPN and CDR2 is SVGIG (reference sequence). This CDR3 is 15 amino acids long.

This clone appeared a single time. The chain links TRBV15 to TRBJ2-7; D perhaps matches TRBD1 (7 bases). Looked up from germline, CDR1 is LNHNV and CDR2 is YYDKDF (reference sequence). The CDR3 covers 13 residues. Between the trimmed V and J ends, which lost 5 bases and 3 bases, there was a span of 11 bases. Here the CDR3 reads CATSRQGLYEQYF. CDR3 nucleotide sequence: TGTGCCACCAGCCGACAGGGACTCTACGAGCAGTACTTC.

About this clone itself: This CDR3 is also generated by other DNA sequences in the sample. V gene TRBV18 combines with J gene TRBJ1-1; D might be TRBD1 (6 bases). The CDR3 runs to 14 residues. Trimming removed 1 base from V and 4 bases from J, with 10 bases in between. CDR1 is KGHSH, CDR2 LQKENI, per germline. The CDR3 DNA follows: TGTGCCAGCTCACCACAGGGGGGAGGCACTGAAGCTTTCTTT. Translated: CASSPQGGGTEAFF.

The V and J genes are TRBV5-4 and TRBJ2-7; 15 positions match TRBD2. Germline V gene sequence: CDR1 SGHNT, CDR2 YYREEE (reference sequence). The CDR3 spans 16 residues. Trimming at V came to 3 bases and at J to 6 bases, leaving 7 bases not matched to a gene. The CDR3 DNA sequence: TGTGCCAGCAGCTGGGGGTCGGGACTAGCGGGAGGCGAGCAGTACTTC. As protein: CASSWGSGLAGGEQYF.

V is TRBV29-1 and J is TRBJ2-2; 7 bases line up with TRBD1. J was trimmed by 0 bases and V by 7 bases; bases with no gene match: 5. Looked up from germline, CDR1 is SQVTM and CDR2 is ANQGSEA. This CDR3 has 14 amino acids. The CDR3 spells CSATDRSNTGELFF. In DNA form, the CDR3 reads TGCAGCGCAACGGACAGGTCGAACACCGGGGAGCTGTTTTTT.

J is TRBJ1-6 and V is TRBV11-2; D not certain. V shed 1 base and J shed 7 bases, with 8 bases lying between them. CDR3 length equals 14 residues. Germline V gives CDR1 SGHAT, CDR2 FQNNGV. The CDR3 sequence is CASSLVPGNSPLHF. The DNA of the CDR3 is TGTGCCAGCAGCTTAGTTCCAGGAAATTCACCCCTCCACTTT.

The chain recombines TRBV30 with TRBJ2-2, with D uncertain. Trimming removed 0 bases at V and 3 bases at J, with 8 bases between. Germline loops: CDR1 GTSNPN, CDR2 SVGIG (reference sequence). The CDR3 consists of 14 residues. CDR3 in DNA: TGTGCCTGGAGTGTACTTGGGCACACCGGGGAGCTGTTTTTT. As protein: CAWSVLGHTGELFF.

The rearrangement links TRBV2 to TRBJ2-5; D perhaps matches TRBD2 (5 bases). Trimming shortened V by 7 bases and J by 5 bases, and 11 bases separated the two germline ends. CDR3 length equals 12 residues. Germline V CDR1 and CDR2: SNHLY, FYNNEI. The CDR3 coding sequence is TGTGCCAGCATGGGCGGGTTCGAGACCCAGTACTTC. Its translation is CASMGGFETQYF.

The V and J genes are TRBV28 and TRBJ1-2; unclear D gene. Germline V gene sequence: CDR1 MDHEN, CDR2 SYDVKM. The CDR3 runs to 12 residues. Trimming pared 6 bases from V and 12 bases from J, leaving 17 bases between. The CDR3 coding sequence is TGTGCCAGCAGCTCAGATAGGCGGATACACACCTTC. Translation: CASSSDRRIHTF.

The V call is TRBV5-1, the J call TRBJ2-2; D is unresolved. Trimming pared 1 base from V and 7 bases from J, leaving 17 bases between. Germline CDR1 SGHRS, CDR2 YFSETQ. The CDR3 totals 16 residues. The CDR3: CASSLTFPRLGGELFF. The CDR3 DNA is TGCGCCAGCAGCTTGACTTTCCCCCGCCTGGGCGGGGAGCTGTTTTTT.

V usage is TRBV27 and J usage is TRBJ1-5, with D perhaps TRBD1 (6 bases). Between the trimmed V and J ends, which lost 2 bases and 7 bases, there was a span of 15 bases. The CDR3 is 15 amino acids. Germline-derived CDR1 and CDR2 are MNHEY and SMNVEV (reference sequence). The CDR3 region is CASSLSEGGGQPQHF. CDR3 DNA sequence: TGTGCCAGCAGTTTAAGTGAGGGGGGCGGACAGCCCCAGCATTTT.

CDR3: CASSYGGQASGNTIYF. In nucleotides, the CDR3 is TGTGCCAGCAGTTACGGGGGACAGGCCTCTGGAAACACCATATATTTT. V and J are TRBV6-5 and TRBJ1-3; TRBD1 matches 8 bases. The germline gives CDR1 MNHEY, CDR2 SVGAGI. The CDR3 sequence is 16 residues long. V was pared by 2 bases and J by 0 bases, with 3 bases of the junction left unmatched.

The chain uses TRBV5-4 and TRBJ2-4; tentatively, D is TRBD1 (5 bases). CDR1 and CDR2 from the germline V gene are SGHNT and YYREEE (reference sequence). The CDR3 sequence is 15 residues long. Trimming took 0 bases from V and 8 from J, leaving 15 bases between them. The CDR3 bases are TGTGCCAGCAGCTTGGACCGGACACCGATCGACATTCAGTACTTC. Translated: CASSLDRTPIDIQYF.

The chain uses TRBV11-2 and TRBJ2-7, with a tentative D call TRBD1 (6 bases). Trimming stripped 3 bases from V and 1 base from J, with 13 bases between. Germline-derived CDR1 and CDR2 are SGHAT and FQNNGV. The CDR3 consists of 15 residues. CDR3: CASSFRDTTSYEQYF. The DNA for the CDR3 is TGTGCCAGCAGCTTCCGGGACACGACTTCCTACGAGCAGTACTTC.

This clone was seen only once. V usage is TRBV2 and J usage is TRBJ1-2, with unresolved D. This CDR3 comprises 12 residues. In germline, CDR1 is SNHLY, CDR2 FYNNEI. V dropped 0 bases and J dropped 7 bases, with 6 bases sitting between them. The CDR3 bases are TGTGCCAGCAGTGAAGCGCGCGCTGGCTACACCTTC. It translates to CASSEARAGYTF.

This rearrangement joins TRBV7-8 to TRBJ1-2; unclear D gene. Trimming cost V 5 bases and J 2 bases, with 15 bases left between them. Germline CDR1 and CDR2: SGHVS and FQNEAQ. The CDR3 loop spans 15 amino acids. CDR3: CASSPVETFNYGYTF. CDR3 nucleotides: TGTGCCAGCAGCCCCGTTGAGACATTCAACTATGGCTACACCTTC.

V is TRBV18 and J is TRBJ1-4; D gene unclear. Germline V lookup: CDR1 KGHSH, CDR2 LQKENI. V was pared by 0 bases and J by 8 bases, with 10 bases between. The CDR3 contains 14 residues. CDR3 region: CASSPPDITEKLFF. CDR3 nucleotide sequence: TGTGCCAGCTCACCACCAGACATAACCGAAAAACTGTTTTTT.

The V gene is TRBV28, the J gene TRBJ1-2, with D possibly matching TRBD1 (6 bases). The CDR3 runs 15 residues. Per germline, CDR1 MDHEN and CDR2 SYDVKM. The V gene lost 5 bases and the J gene lost 2 bases, with 15 bases spanning the gap. CDR3 loop: CASSPLRGRNYGYTF. The CDR3 bases are TGTGCCAGCAGTCCCCTGAGGGGGAGGAACTATGGCTACACCTTC.

This chain joins TRBV6-6 and TRBJ2-3; a weak D match, TRBD1 (5 bases). The CDR3 sequence is 15 residues long. V was trimmed by 4 bases and J by 2 bases, leaving 13 bases between them. The V gene's germline CDR1 is MNHNY and CDR2 SVGAGI (reference sequence). In DNA form, the CDR3 reads TGTGCCAGCAGTTCAACGACAGACGCCACAGATACGCAGTATTTT. Translation gives CASSSTTDATDTQYF.

This chain joins TRBV5-5 and TRBJ2-3, with D uncertain. V dropped 0 bases and J dropped 6 bases, with 2 bases sitting between them. Germline CDR1 is SGHKS and CDR2 is YYEKEE (reference sequence). This CDR3 spans 11 amino acids. As DNA, the CDR3 is TGTGCCAGCAGCTTGGAGGATACGCAGTATTTT. As protein: CASSLEDTQYF.

This chain connects TRBV28 to TRBJ2-5; tentatively, D is TRBD1 (6 bases). Near its end, the DNA agrees better with TRBJ2-7, so the J call may be wrong. Germline values: CDR1 MDHEN, CDR2 SYDVKM. This CDR3 region has 13 residues. Written as DNA, the CDR3 is TGTGCCAGCAGCGAGAGGGGGTCCTACGAGCAGTACTTC. Translating gives CASSERGSYEQYF.

The genes are TRBV11-3 and TRBJ2-2, with D possibly being TRBD1 or TRBD2 (5 bases each). Germline values: CDR1 SGHNT, CDR2 YENEEA. CDR3 length: 12 amino acids. Trimming cost V 6 bases and J 5 bases, with 7 bases left between them. In DNA form, the CDR3 reads TGTGCCAGCAGGGGGGAGACCGGGGAGCTGTTTTTT. It encodes CASRGETGELFF.

This chain joins TRBV5-4 and TRBJ2-7; 8 bases are a match to TRBD1. V was pared by 4 bases and J by 3 bases, with 6 bases of the junction left unmatched. This CDR3 has 14 amino acids. Germline V gene sequence: CDR1 SGHNT, CDR2 YYREEE (reference sequence). The CDR3 sequence: CASSDQGARYEQYF. CDR3 nucleotide sequence: TGTGCCAGCAGCGATCAGGGGGCGCGCTACGAGCAGTACTTC.

The genes are TRBV27 and TRBJ1-6; weak D call: TRBD1 (5 bases). Germline V CDR1 and CDR2: MNHEY, SMNVEV (reference sequence). The CDR3 extends over 14 amino acids. Trimming took off 5 bases at V and 9 bases at J, with 14 bases between the two ends. As DNA, the CDR3 is TGTGCCAGCAGTATCCTCGTCGGGGGTTCACCCCTCCACTTT. This gives the protein CASSILVGGSPLHF.

The rearrangement uses TRBV6-5 and TRBJ1-4; D uncertain. V was pared by 6 bases and J by 7 bases, with 18 bases between. This CDR3 spans 15 amino acids. CDR1 and CDR2 from the germline V gene are MNHEY and SVGAGI. The CDR3 DNA is TGTGCCAGCAGGAGCCCCGGGATCCTGGGTGAAAAACTGTTTTTT. It codes for CASRSPGILGEKLFF.

The CDR3 here is CASSSNSYRGRRWNEQFF. DNA of the CDR3: TGTGCCAGCAGTTCCAACTCTTATCGGGGCCGCCGTTGGAATGAGCAGTTCTTC. The chain is built from TRBV28 and TRBJ2-1, with D perhaps being TRBD1 or TRBD2 (5 bases each). CDR3 length: 18 residues. Germline loops: CDR1 MDHEN, CDR2 SYDVKM. The ends were cut back, 4 bases at V and 7 bases at J, with 26 bases in the middle.

V usage is TRBV19 and J usage is TRBJ1-1; unclear D gene. The CDR3 has 15 amino acids. CDR1 is LNHDA, CDR2 SQIVND, per germline (reference sequence). V was cut by 1 base and J by 5 bases, with 14 bases left in between. The CDR3: CASSIGGGTGTEAFF. The CDR3 nucleotides are TGTGCCAGTAGTATAGGGGGAGGAACGGGGACTGAAGCTTTCTTT.

The V and J genes are TRBV29-1 and TRBJ2-3, with 9 positions matching TRBD2. Germline CDR1 is SQVTM and CDR2 is ANQGSEA. The CDR3 extends over 15 amino acids. The ends lost 3 bases at V and 0 bases at J; junction bases unmatched: 4. DNA of the CDR3: TGCAGCGTTGACAGCGGGAGGTCTAGCACAGATACGCAGTATTTT. It encodes CSVDSGRSSTDTQYF.

The V and J genes are TRBV30 and TRBJ1-4; maybe TRBD1 (5 bases). Between the trimmed V and J ends, which lost 4 bases and 8 bases, there was a span of 17 bases. The V gene's germline CDR1 is GTSNPN and CDR2 SVGIG (reference sequence). The CDR3 sequence is 14 residues long. CDR3 sequence (DNA): TGTGCCTGGACCCAGGGTATTCGGGAAGAAAAACTGTTTTTT. Translated, it gives CAWTQGIREEKLFF.

The J gene is TRBJ2-2, the V gene TRBV4-3; D unresolved. Germline CDR1 is LGHNA and CDR2 is YSLEER. The CDR3 totals 14 residues. V lost 1 base to trimming and J lost 4 bases, with 7 bases between them. Written as DNA, the CDR3 is TGCGCCAGCAGCCAAGTCCGTCTCACCGGGGAGCTGTTTTTT. The encoded protein is CASSQVRLTGELFF.

The rearrangement uses TRBV5-4 and TRBJ2-1; TRBD2 is a possible D gene (5 bases). The CDR3 has 16 amino acids. The ends were cut back, 5 bases at V and 0 bases at J, with 15 bases in the middle. Germline lookup yields CDR1 SGHNT and CDR2 YYREEE (reference sequence). CDR3 residues: CASSRSGGSSYNEQFF. The CDR3 DNA reads as TGTGCCAGCAGTAGGAGCGGTGGGAGCTCCTACAATGAGCAGTTCTTC. Based on the CDR3 plus reference TRBV5-4 and TRBJ2-1, the full variable domain is ETGVTQSPTHLIKTRGQQVTLRCSSQSGHNTVSWYQQALGQGPQFIFQYYREEENGRGNFPPRFSGLQFPNYSSELNVNALELDDSALYLCASSRSGGSSYNEQFFGPGTRLTVL.